This T cell receptor beta chain is from a study of human T cells and chemical hapten exposure. Per the original methods: The median was about 96,000 TCRs per sample, ranging about 20,000 to 700,000. TCRdb itself ran the RACE reads through MiXCR, one entry per CDR3 protein. These V and J calls derive from TCRdb rather than the authors' analysis. Of tens of thousands of distinct CDR3 sequences listed, nearly 10% are singletons. In its sample, this clonotype was seen a few times. Its antigen is as yet unknown. V gave up 5 bases and J gave up 5 bases; unmatched junction bases: 6. The CDR3 has 15 residues. Germline assignment: CDR1 SEHNR and CDR2 FQNEAQ (reference sequence). The time point denotes: pre-sensitization, week 0. The sample's treatment: therapeutic diphenylcyclopropenone sensitization with weekly scalp DPC. Findings and caveats of the study: DPC sensitization produced no change in TCRs with frequency above 1 in 1000.

The sequences come from whole blood, collected in connection with sensitization to the hapten diphenylcyclopropenone (DPC). The origin of this receptor is a woman aged 40 to 49 with alopecia areata. Some clones in this sample may be carry-over from other donors' samples. The rearrangement links TRBV7-9 to TRBJ2-3; 11 nucleotides line up with TRBD2. CDR3 sequence: CASSNSGGAKDTQYF. Written as DNA, the CDR3 is TGTGCCAGCAGCAATAGCGGGGGGGCGAAAGATACGCAGTATTTT.